These 9 T cell receptor beta chains share one sample of origin, sequenced in a study of cytomegalovirus exposure and HLA in healthy donors. Primers included in the PCR were 60 Vbeta and 13 Jbeta primers. Data came from immunoSEQ multiplex PCR; TCRdb stores just in-frame clones and leaves some out. The profile covers 150,000 to 200,000 clones, with about 76% appearing a single time and 1.5% to 2% taken by the ten largest. Material for sequencing was PBMCs. Every receptor here comes from a woman aged 45-60 years in good health and CMV-seronegative.

This clone came up once. The V and J genes are TRBV7-9 and TRBJ1-2; no clear D gene. Germline loops: CDR1 SEHNR, CDR2 FQNEAQ (reference sequence). The CDR3 is 14 amino acids. Trimming took 2 bases from V and 4 from J, leaving 11 bases between them. CDR3 coding DNA: TGTGCCAGCAGCTTAAACACCTCACCCTATGGCTACACCTTC. It yields the protein CASSLNTSPYGYTF.

The rearrangement joins TRBV28 to TRBJ1-1, with no clear D. Trimming stripped 6 bases from V and 4 bases from J, with 9 bases between. CDR1 is MDHEN, CDR2 SYDVKM, per germline. This CDR3 has 12 amino acids. CDR3 nucleotide sequence: TGTGCCAGCAGGGGCCTCCGCACTGAAGCTTTCTTT. It is translated as CASRGLRTEAFF.

The gene calls are TRBV7-2 and TRBJ2-2, with D tentatively TRBD2 (5 bases). CDR3 length: 14 residues. CDR1 and CDR2 from the germline V gene are SGHTA and FQGNSA. Between the trimmed V and J ends, which lost 1 base and 7 bases, there was a span of 10 bases. CDR3 residues: CASSLGRPFGELFF. The CDR3 region has the DNA TGTGCCAGCAGCTTAGGGAGGCCTTTCGGGGAGCTGTTTTTT.

The chain employs TRBV5-6 and TRBJ1-2; D is perhaps TRBD1 (6 bases). The CDR3 loop spans 13 amino acids. Trimming pared 4 bases from V and 2 bases from J, leaving 9 bases between. CDR1 and CDR2 from the germline V gene are SGHDT and YYEEEE. This CDR3 reads CASSPDRNYGYTF. CDR3 bases: TGTGCCAGCAGCCCGGACAGAAACTATGGCTACACCTTC.

The table lists this clone with a count of one. Because the CDR3's place on the DNA is in doubt, the DNA is left out and the CDR3 is given as listed by TCRdb. The chain couples TRBV19 to TRBJ1-2; the table's D call TRBD1 went unverified against the DNA. Germline CDR1 LNHDA, CDR2 SQIVND (reference sequence). The CDR3 is 14 residues long, counting both termini. The CDR3 sequence: CASSISAANYGYTF.

This rearrangement joins TRBV2 to TRBJ2-4; D is possibly TRBD2 (5 bases). This CDR3 is 15 amino acids long. Germline V lookup: CDR1 SNHLY, CDR2 FYNNEI. Trimming left V 4 bases short and J 0 bases short, with 10 bases between. The CDR3 is CASSARELAKNIQYF. The CDR3 nucleotides are TGTGCCAGCAGTGCACGGGAATTAGCCAAAAACATTCAGTACTTC.

V usage is TRBV28 and J usage is TRBJ2-1, with 7 nucleotides matching TRBD2. In germline, CDR1 is MDHEN, CDR2 SYDVKM. Germline trimming cut 5 bases from V and 0 bases from J; bases unmatched to any gene: 16. CDR3 length equals 19 residues. CDR3 amino acids: CASSPLLADTSFSYNEQFF. The CDR3 DNA is TGTGCCAGCAGTCCGCTTCTAGCGGACACGTCATTCTCCTACAATGAGCAGTTCTTC.

This sequence joins TRBV29-1 and TRBJ1-2; TRBD1 aligns across 10 bases. Per germline, CDR1 SQVTM and CDR2 ANQGSEA. Trimming took 6 bases from V and 10 from J; bases not matched to a gene: 11. The CDR3 covers 13 residues. CDR3 loop: CSVDPGQGTHYTF. The CDR3 DNA is TGCAGCGTAGACCCGGGACAGGGGACCCACTACACCTTC.

The CDR3 sequence is CASSAGQVRYNEQFF. The CDR3, as DNA: TGTGCCAGCAGCGCCGGACAGGTACGCTACAATGAGCAGTTCTTC. The V gene is TRBV9, the J gene TRBJ2-1; 7 bases align to TRBD1. The J segment lost 3 bases and the V segment lost 3 bases, leaving 6 bases of the junction unmatched. Germline CDR1 is SGDLS and CDR2 is YYNGEE. The CDR3 extends over 15 amino acids.